One sample yielded the 27 T cell receptor beta chains listed below, sequenced in a study of blood T cell repertoires in COVID-19. Some clones are missing from TCRdb's copy, which holds only in-frame ones; the method was immunoSEQ multiplex PCR. The sample records just over 300,000 clones, approximately 90% being singletons. The specimen sequenced was peripheral blood. Receptors originate from a man aged 18 to 29 with active or convalescent COVID-19.

The V and J genes are TRBV6-2 or TRBV6-3 and TRBJ2-5; maybe TRBD2 (6 bases). Trimming removed 0 bases at V and 3 bases at J, with 11 bases between. CDR3 size: 15 residues. CDR1 is MNHEY and CDR2 is SVGEGT in the germline V gene. CDR3 loop: CASSYSIGGEETQYF. CDR3 in DNA: TGTGCCAGCAGTTACTCGATAGGCGGGGAAGAGACCCAGTACTTC.

The V call is TRBV7-2, the J call TRBJ1-6; D is unresolved. Trimming removed 8 bases from V and 7 bases from J, with 9 bases in between. There are 12 residues in the CDR3. Germline lookup yields CDR1 SGHTA and CDR2 FQGNSA. Here the CDR3 reads CASRHRNSPLHF. CDR3 bases: TGTGCCAGCCGACACCGAAATTCACCCCTCCACTTT.

This clone was counted once. V gene TRBV6-5 combines with J gene TRBJ2-2; 8 nucleotides align to TRBD2. The CDR3 runs to 15 residues. V was clipped by 6 bases and J by 0 bases; unmatched bases: 3. The germline V gene encodes CDR1 MNHEY and CDR2 SVGAGI. CDR3 DNA: TGTGCCAGCAGAGTACTAGCGGCGAACACCGGGGAGCTGTTTTTT. Its translation: CASRVLAANTGELFF.

The chain carries TRBV28 and TRBJ2-4; the D gene is possibly TRBD1 (6 bases). The germline V gene has CDR1 MDHEN and CDR2 SYDVKM. This CDR3 spans 13 amino acids. Trimming removed 4 bases at V and 6 bases at J, with 10 bases between. CDR3 amino acids: CASSSGAPNIQYF. The CDR3 DNA is TGTGCCAGCAGTTCAGGGGCCCCAAACATTCAGTACTTC.

The V gene is TRBV13, the J gene TRBJ2-3; D is possibly TRBD1 (6 bases). Trimming removed 5 bases from V and 5 bases from J, with 11 bases in between. CDR3 size: 13 residues. Germline-derived CDR1 and CDR2 are PRHDT and FYEKMQ (reference sequence). CDR3 nucleotide sequence: TGTGCCAGCAGCCGTGAAGGGGGAGATACGCAGTATTTT. This gives the protein CASSREGGDTQYF.

This sequence joins TRBV28 and TRBJ2-7; 10 positions agree with TRBD2. CDR1 and CDR2 from the germline V gene are MDHEN and SYDVKM. J was trimmed by 1 base and V by 7 bases; bases with no gene match: 4. The CDR3 consists of 14 residues. As DNA, the CDR3 is TGTGCCAGCACGACTAGCGGGCGATCCTACGAGCAGTACTTC. It translates to CASTTSGRSYEQYF.

This clone has more than one count but fewer than ten. In DNA, the CDR3 is TGCGCCAGCAGTGTTAGGAGAAGCTCCTATAATTCACCCCTCCACTTT. Its translation is CASSVRRSSYNSPLHF. The J gene is TRBJ1-6, the V gene TRBV10-1, with unresolved D. Germline CDR1 reads WNHNN; CDR2 reads SYGVQD (reference sequence). V gave up 4 bases and J gave up 0 bases, with 10 bases separating them. There are 16 residues in the CDR3.

This chain uses TRBV7-9 with TRBJ2-4; no clear D. Germline assignment: CDR1 SEHNR and CDR2 FQNEAQ (reference sequence). Deletions cut 5 bases from V and 8 bases from J, with 13 bases between. The CDR3 contains 13 residues. The CDR3 sequence is CASSLRYSHIQYF. The CDR3 DNA reads as TGTGCCAGCAGCCTACGTTACAGTCACATTCAGTACTTC.

The chain employs TRBV2 and TRBJ1-1, with 8 bases that match TRBD1. Germline V gives CDR1 SNHLY, CDR2 FYNNEI. V lost 4 bases, J lost 5 bases, and 3 bases stayed unmatched. CDR3 length: 13 amino acids. CDR3 region: CASSGQGHTEAFF. The CDR3 DNA sequence: TGTGCCAGCAGTGGACAGGGGCATACTGAAGCTTTCTTT. Filled out from reference TRBV2 and TRBJ1-1, the complete variable domain reads EPEVTQTPSHQVTQMGQEVILRCVPISNHLYFYWYRQILGQKVEFLVSFYNNEISEKSEIFDDQFSVERPDGSNFTLKIRSTKLEDSAMYFCASSGQGHTEAFFGQGTRLTVV.

The gene calls are TRBV18 and TRBJ1-6, with D possibly being TRBD1 (6 bases). The CDR3 is 16 residues long. Germline-derived CDR1 and CDR2 are KGHSH and LQKENI. V lost 4 bases to trimming and J lost 0 bases, with 10 bases between them. Here the CDR3 reads CASSQDSYSYNSPLHF. In nucleotides, the CDR3 is TGTGCCAGCTCACAGGACAGTTACTCCTATAATTCACCCCTCCACTTT.

V and J are TRBV7-7 and TRBJ2-2; 7 positions agree with TRBD1. The ends lost 3 bases at V and 1 base at J; junction bases unmatched: 2. The length of the CDR3 is 15 residues. CDR1 is SSHAT, CDR2 FNYEAQ, per germline (reference sequence). Here the CDR3 reads CASSFGTVNTGELFF. In nucleotides, the CDR3 is TGTGCCAGCAGCTTCGGGACAGTGAACACCGGGGAGCTGTTTTTT. Drawing the rest from reference TRBV7-7 and TRBJ2-2, the complete variable domain is GAGVSQSPRYKVTKRGQDVTLRCDPISSHATLYWYQQALGQGPEFLTYFNYEAQPDKSGLPSDRFSAERPEGSISTLTIQRTEQRDSAMYRCASSFGTVNTGELFFGEGSRLTVL.

This clone was seen at least ten times. J is TRBJ1-2 and V is TRBV19; the D is unclear. Germline values: CDR1 LNHDA, CDR2 SQIVND (reference sequence). V lost 7 bases, J lost 13 bases, and 10 bases lay in between. The CDR3 has 9 amino acids. This chain's CDR3 is CASNREGTF. CDR3 nucleotides: TGTGCCAGTAACCGGGAAGGCACCTTC.

V gene TRBV28 combines with J gene TRBJ1-4; 7 bases are a match to TRBD1. Germline values: CDR1 MDHEN, CDR2 SYDVKM. V dropped 2 bases and J dropped 3; count of bases not matched to a gene: 0. CDR3 size: 14 residues. Here the CDR3 DNA reads TGTGCCAGCAGTTTAGGGACAGCTAATGAAAAACTGTTTTTT. It translates to CASSLGTANEKLFF.

This clone was observed at least ten times. V and J are TRBV15 and TRBJ2-7; 12 nucleotides align to TRBD1. CDR3 size: 16 residues. Per germline, CDR1 LNHNV and CDR2 YYDKDF (reference sequence). J lost 5 bases, V lost 0 bases, and 5 bases had no gene match. This CDR3 is CATSREFGTGGDEQYF. CDR3 DNA: TGTGCCACCAGCAGAGAGTTTGGGACAGGGGGCGACGAGCAGTACTTC.

The V gene is TRBV2, the J gene TRBJ2-7, with unresolved D. CDR1 and CDR2 (germline): SNHLY, FYNNEI. The length of the CDR3 is 12 residues. The ends were cut back, 7 bases at V and 4 bases at J, with 11 bases in the middle. The CDR3 sequence: CASKMAPYEQYF. In DNA form, the CDR3 reads TGTGCCAGCAAAATGGCCCCATACGAGCAGTACTTC.

The CDR3: CASRLTSGRAPETQYF. The CDR3 nucleotides read TGTGCCAGCAGACTGACTAGCGGGAGGGCCCCAGAGACCCAGTACTTC. The J gene is TRBJ2-5, the V gene TRBV28; 14 nucleotides match TRBD2. Germline V gene data show CDR1 as MDHEN and CDR2 as SYDVKM. The CDR3 has 16 residues. V shed 6 bases, J shed 4 bases, and the junction held 7 bases outside the gene matches.

This chain links TRBV14 with TRBJ1-2; 9 bases match TRBD1. The CDR3 consists of 18 residues. V lost 4 bases and J lost 4; bases outside the gene matches: 16. Germline-derived CDR1 and CDR2 are SGHDN and FVKESK. Here the CDR3 reads CASSPSPGQGLTSYGYTF. The CDR3 DNA reads as TGTGCCAGCAGCCCCTCACCGGGACAGGGCTTAACGAGCTATGGCTACACCTTC.

This clone was counted a few times. The chain combines TRBV2 with TRBJ1-3; TRBD1 matches 7 bases. CDR1 is SNHLY and CDR2 is FYNNEI in the germline V gene. J lost 3 bases, V lost 7 bases, and 9 bases had no gene match. The CDR3 covers 15 residues. For the CDR3, the DNA is TGTGCCAGCATATACAGCCGGGACAGTGGAAACACCATATATTTT. The encoded protein is CASIYSRDSGNTIYF.

V usage is TRBV5-1 and J usage is TRBJ2-7; 11 bases are shared with TRBD2. The CDR3 is 16 residues long. The germline CDR1 and CDR2 sequences are SGHRS and YFSETQ. Trimming cost V 4 bases and J 0 bases; bases outside gene matches: 6. In DNA form, the CDR3 reads TGCGCCAGCAGCCGTGGGACTAGCGGAGACTCCTACGAGCAGTACTTC. It encodes CASSRGTSGDSYEQYF.

This clone showed up just once. The CDR3 DNA follows: TGTGCCAGCAGCCCGTACGGGACTAGTTTGGTTGAGCAGTTCTTC. Its protein is CASSPYGTSLVEQFF. This chain joins TRBV7-8 and TRBJ2-1; 8 positions match TRBD2. Germline lookup yields CDR1 SGHVS and CDR2 FQNEAQ. J was trimmed by 9 bases and V by 5 bases; bases with no gene match: 12. CDR3 length: 15 residues.

The genes are TRBV19 and TRBJ2-3, with unresolved D. Germline assignment: CDR1 LNHDA and CDR2 SQIVND (reference sequence). Trimming took 2 bases from V and 0 from J, leaving 9 bases between them. CDR3 length equals 15 residues. The CDR3 DNA follows: TGTGCCAGTAGTATATCGTCCACAAGCACAGATACGCAGTATTTT. It encodes CASSISSTSTDTQYF.

The chain couples TRBV3-1 (or the pseudogene TRBV3-2) to TRBJ2-7; 10 bases map to TRBD1. The ends lost 3 bases at V and 5 bases at J; junction bases unmatched: 4. The CDR3 consists of 14 residues. Germline V lookup: CDR1 LGHDT, CDR2 YNNKEL (reference sequence). Written as DNA, the CDR3 is TGTGCCAGCAGCCACCGGGACAGGGGAGACGAGCAGTACTTC. Encoded protein: CASSHRDRGDEQYF.

The chain's CDR3 is CASSTGGTDTQYF. The CDR3 DNA reads TGCGCCAGCAGTACAGGGGGCACAGATACGCAGTATTTT. V and J are TRBV5-1 and TRBJ2-3, with TRBD1 matching over 7 bases. Trimming took 5 bases from V and 1 from J; bases not matched to a gene: 1. The CDR3 length is 13 residues. CDR1 SGHRS and CDR2 YFSETQ come from the germline V gene.

This chain uses TRBV7-9 with TRBJ2-7; D unresolved. Germline lookup yields CDR1 SEHNR and CDR2 FQNEAQ (reference sequence). The CDR3 extends over 14 amino acids. V lost 2 bases and J lost 5, with 13 bases in between. Written as DNA, the CDR3 is TGTGCCAGCAGCTTAACCTGGGCCAAAAACGAGCAGTACTTC. It encodes CASSLTWAKNEQYF. Variable domain in full (rest from reference TRBV7-9 and TRBJ2-7): DTGVSQNPRHKITKRGQNVTFRCDPISEHNRLYWYRQTLGQGPEFLTYFQNEAQLEKSRLLSDRFSAERPKGSFSTLEIQRTEQGDSAMYLCASSLTWAKNEQYFGPGTRLTVT.

The table lists this clone with a few counts. This rearrangement joins TRBV4-1 to TRBJ1-1; D unclear. The CDR3 length is 13 residues. V was shortened by 1 base and J by 5 bases, with 8 bases between the two germline ends. CDR1 is MGHRA and CDR2 is YSYEKL in the germline V gene. The CDR3 bases are TGCGCCAGCAGCCAAGGAATGGAGACTGAAGCTTTCTTT. Amino acid sequence: CASSQGMETEAFF.

CDR3 region: CASSQATGMREQYF. The CDR3 DNA reads TGTGCCAGCAGCCAAGCGACAGGGATGAGGGAGCAGTACTTC. This chain uses TRBV3-1 (or the pseudogene TRBV3-2) with TRBJ2-7; TRBD1 aligns across 7 bases. The trim removed 1 base at V and 7 bases at J, leaving 7 bases unmatched. The CDR3 runs to 14 residues. CDR1 and CDR2 (germline): LGHDT, YNNKEL (reference sequence).

CDR3 DNA: TGTGCCAGCAGTGACAGGGACAGGGGCTTCACTAATGAAAAACTGTTTTTT. Protein sequence: CASSDRDRGFTNEKLFF. The chain carries TRBV2 and TRBJ1-4; TRBD1 matches 10 bases. Trimming at V came to 3 bases and at J to 2 bases, leaving 6 bases not matched to a gene. Germline CDR1 and CDR2: SNHLY and FYNNEI. The length of the CDR3 is 17 residues.